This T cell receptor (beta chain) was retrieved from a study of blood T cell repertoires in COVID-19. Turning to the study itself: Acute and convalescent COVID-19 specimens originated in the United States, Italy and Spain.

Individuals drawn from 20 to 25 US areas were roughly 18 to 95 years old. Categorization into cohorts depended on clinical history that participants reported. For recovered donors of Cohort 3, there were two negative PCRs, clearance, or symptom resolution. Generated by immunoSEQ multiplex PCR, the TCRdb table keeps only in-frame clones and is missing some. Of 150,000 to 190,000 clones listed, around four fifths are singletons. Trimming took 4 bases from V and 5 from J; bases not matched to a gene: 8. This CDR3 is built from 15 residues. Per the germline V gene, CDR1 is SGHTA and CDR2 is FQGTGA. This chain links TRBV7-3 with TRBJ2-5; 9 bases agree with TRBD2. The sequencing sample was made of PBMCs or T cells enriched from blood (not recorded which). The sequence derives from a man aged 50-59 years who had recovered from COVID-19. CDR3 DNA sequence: TGTGCCAGCAGCTCAGCGGGGGGAACTTCGGAGACCCAGTACTTC. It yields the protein CASSSAGGTSETQYF.